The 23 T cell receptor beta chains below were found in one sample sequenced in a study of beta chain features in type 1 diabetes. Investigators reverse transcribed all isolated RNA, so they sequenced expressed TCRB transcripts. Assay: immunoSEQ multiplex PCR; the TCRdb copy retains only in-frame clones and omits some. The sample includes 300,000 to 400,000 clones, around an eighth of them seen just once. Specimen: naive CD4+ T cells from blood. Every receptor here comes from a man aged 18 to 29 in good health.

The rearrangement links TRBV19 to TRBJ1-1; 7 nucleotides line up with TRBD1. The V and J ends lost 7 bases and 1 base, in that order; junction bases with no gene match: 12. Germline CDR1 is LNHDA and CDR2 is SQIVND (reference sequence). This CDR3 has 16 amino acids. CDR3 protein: CASTLQTGVPNTEAFF. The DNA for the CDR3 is TGTGCCAGTACCCTTCAAACAGGGGTACCGAACACTGAAGCTTTCTTT.

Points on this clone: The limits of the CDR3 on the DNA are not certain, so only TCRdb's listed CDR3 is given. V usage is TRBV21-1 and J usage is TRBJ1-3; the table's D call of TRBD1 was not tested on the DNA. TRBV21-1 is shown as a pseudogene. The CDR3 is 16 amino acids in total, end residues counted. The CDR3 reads CASSKVAQGTGNTIYF.

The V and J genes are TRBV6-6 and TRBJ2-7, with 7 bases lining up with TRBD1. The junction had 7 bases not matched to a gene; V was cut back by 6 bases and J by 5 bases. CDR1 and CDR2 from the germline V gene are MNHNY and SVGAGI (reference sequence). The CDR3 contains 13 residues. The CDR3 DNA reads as TGTGCCAGCAGCACCGACAGGGTAAACGAGCAGTACTTC. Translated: CASSTDRVNEQYF.

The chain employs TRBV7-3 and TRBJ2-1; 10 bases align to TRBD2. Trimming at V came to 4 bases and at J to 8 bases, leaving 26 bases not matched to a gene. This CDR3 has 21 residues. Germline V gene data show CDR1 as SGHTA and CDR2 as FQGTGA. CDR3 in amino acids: CASSSKSIAGGPKNVVHEQFF. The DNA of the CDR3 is TGTGCCAGCAGCTCGAAGTCTATAGCGGGGGGCCCCAAGAACGTGGTCCATGAGCAGTTCTTC.

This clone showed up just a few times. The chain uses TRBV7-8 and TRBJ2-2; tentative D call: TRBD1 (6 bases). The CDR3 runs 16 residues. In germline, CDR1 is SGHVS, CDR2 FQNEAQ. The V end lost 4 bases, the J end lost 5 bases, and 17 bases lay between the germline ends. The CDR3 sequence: CASSYRDQGWTGELFF. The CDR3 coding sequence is TGTGCCAGCAGCTACAGGGACCAGGGCTGGACCGGGGAGCTGTTTTTT.

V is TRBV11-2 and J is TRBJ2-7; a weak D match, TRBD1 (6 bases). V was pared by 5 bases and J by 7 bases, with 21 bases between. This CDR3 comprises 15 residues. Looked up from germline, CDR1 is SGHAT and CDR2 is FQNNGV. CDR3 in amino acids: CASSNVGGRSGEQYF. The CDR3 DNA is TGTGCCAGCAGCAATGTTGGGGGCAGGTCGGGGGAGCAGTACTTC.

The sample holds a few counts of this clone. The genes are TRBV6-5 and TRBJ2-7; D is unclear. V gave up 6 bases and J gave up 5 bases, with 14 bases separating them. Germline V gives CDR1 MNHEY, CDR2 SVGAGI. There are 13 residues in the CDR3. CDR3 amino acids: CASRAEAIHEQYF. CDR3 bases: TGTGCCAGCAGGGCGGAAGCAATCCACGAGCAGTACTTC.

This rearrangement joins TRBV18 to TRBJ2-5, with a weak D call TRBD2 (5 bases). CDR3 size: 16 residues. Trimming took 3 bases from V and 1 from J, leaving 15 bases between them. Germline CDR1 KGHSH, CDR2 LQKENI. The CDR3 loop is CASSPLVGSGQETQYF. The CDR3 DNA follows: TGTGCCAGCTCACCCCTGGTAGGGAGCGGCCAAGAGACCCAGTACTTC.

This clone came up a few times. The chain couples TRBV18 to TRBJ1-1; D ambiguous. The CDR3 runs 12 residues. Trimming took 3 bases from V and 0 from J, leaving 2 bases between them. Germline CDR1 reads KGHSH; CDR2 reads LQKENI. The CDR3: CASSPMNTEAFF. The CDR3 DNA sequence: TGTGCCAGCTCACCCATGAACACTGAAGCTTTCTTT.

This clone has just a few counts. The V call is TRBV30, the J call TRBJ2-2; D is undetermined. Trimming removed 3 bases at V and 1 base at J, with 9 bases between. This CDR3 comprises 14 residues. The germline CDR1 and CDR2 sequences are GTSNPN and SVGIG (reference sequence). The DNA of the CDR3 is TGTGCCTGGAGGTCAGAACAGAACACCGGGGAGCTGTTTTTT. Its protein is CAWRSEQNTGELFF.

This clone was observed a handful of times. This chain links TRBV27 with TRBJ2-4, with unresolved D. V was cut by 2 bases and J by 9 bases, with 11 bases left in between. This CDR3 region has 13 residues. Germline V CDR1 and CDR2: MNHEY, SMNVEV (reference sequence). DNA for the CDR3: TGTGCCAGCAGTTTAACCGGGTCACGCATTCAGTACTTC. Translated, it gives CASSLTGSRIQYF.

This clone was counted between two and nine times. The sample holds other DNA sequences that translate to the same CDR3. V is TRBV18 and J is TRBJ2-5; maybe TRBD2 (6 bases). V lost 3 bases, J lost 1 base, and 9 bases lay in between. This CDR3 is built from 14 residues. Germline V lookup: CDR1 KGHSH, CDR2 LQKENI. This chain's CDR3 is CASSPGGVQETQYF. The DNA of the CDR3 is TGTGCCAGCTCACCTGGAGGGGTCCAAGAGACCCAGTACTTC.

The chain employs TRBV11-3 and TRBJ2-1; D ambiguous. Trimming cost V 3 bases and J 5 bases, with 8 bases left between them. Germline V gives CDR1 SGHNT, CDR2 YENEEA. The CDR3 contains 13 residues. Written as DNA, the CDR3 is TGTGCCAGCAGCTTGTACAGAAACAATGAGCAGTTCTTC. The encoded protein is CASSLYRNNEQFF.

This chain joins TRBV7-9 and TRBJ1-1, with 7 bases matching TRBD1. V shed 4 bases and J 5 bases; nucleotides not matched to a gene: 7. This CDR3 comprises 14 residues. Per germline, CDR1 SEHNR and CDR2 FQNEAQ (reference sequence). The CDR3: CASSSTGDSTEAFF. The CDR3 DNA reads TGTGCCAGCAGCTCCACAGGGGATTCGACTGAAGCTTTCTTT.

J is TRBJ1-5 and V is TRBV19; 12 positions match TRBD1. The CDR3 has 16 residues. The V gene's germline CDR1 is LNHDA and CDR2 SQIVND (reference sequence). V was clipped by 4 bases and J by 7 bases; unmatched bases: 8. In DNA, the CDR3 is TGTGCCAGTAGTAGGACGGGACAGGGGGCCCGACAGCCCCAGCATTTT. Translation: CASSRTGQGARQPQHF.

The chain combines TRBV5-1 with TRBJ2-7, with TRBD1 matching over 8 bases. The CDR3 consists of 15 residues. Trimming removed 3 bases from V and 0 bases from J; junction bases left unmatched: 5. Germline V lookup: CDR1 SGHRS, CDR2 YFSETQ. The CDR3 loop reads CASSSNTGGSYEQYF. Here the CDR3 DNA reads TGCGCCAGCAGCTCGAACACAGGGGGCTCCTACGAGCAGTACTTC.

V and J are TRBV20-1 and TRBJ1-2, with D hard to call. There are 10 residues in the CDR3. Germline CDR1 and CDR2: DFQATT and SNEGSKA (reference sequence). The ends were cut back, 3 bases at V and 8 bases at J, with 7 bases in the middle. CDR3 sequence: CSASEVGYTF. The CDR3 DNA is TGCAGTGCTAGTGAGGTGGGCTACACCTTC.

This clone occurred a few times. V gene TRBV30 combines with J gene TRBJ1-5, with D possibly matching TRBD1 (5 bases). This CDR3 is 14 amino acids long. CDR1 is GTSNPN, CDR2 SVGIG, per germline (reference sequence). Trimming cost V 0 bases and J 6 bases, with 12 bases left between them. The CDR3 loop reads CAWSVGASGQPQHF. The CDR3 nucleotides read TGTGCCTGGAGTGTAGGGGCAAGTGGTCAGCCCCAGCATTTT.

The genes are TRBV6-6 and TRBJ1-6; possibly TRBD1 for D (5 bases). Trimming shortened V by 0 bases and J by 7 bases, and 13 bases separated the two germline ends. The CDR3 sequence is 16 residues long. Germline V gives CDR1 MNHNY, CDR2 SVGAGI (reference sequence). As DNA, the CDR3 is TGTGCCAGCAGTTACTCTGCGCGCAGGGCCAATTCACCCCTCCACTTT. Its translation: CASSYSARRANSPLHF.

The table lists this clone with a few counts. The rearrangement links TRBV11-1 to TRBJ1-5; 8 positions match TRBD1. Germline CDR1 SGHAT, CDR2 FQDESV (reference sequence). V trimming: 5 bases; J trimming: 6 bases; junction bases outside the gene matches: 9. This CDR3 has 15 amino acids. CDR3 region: CASSIGTGRGQPQHF. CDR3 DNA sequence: TGTGCCAGCAGCATAGGGACAGGTCGGGGTCAGCCCCAGCATTTT.

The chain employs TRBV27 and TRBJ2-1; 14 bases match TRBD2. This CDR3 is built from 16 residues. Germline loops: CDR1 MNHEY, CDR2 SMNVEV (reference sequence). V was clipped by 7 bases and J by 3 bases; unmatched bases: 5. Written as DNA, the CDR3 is TGTGCCAGCACGGGACTAGCGGGGGTGTACTACAATGAGCAGTTCTTC. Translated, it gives CASTGLAGVYYNEQFF.

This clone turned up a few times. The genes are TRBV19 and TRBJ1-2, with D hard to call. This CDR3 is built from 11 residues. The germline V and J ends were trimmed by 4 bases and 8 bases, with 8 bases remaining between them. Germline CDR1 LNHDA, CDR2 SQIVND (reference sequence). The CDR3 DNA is TGTGCCAGTAGTACCGTGCGGGGCTACACCTTC. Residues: CASSTVRGYTF.

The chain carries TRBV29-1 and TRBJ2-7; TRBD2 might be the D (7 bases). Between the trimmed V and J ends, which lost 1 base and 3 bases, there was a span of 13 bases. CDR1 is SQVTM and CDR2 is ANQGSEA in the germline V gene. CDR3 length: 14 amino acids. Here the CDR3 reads CSVEGGAGDYEQYF. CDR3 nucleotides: TGCAGCGTTGAAGGGGGGGCGGGAGACTACGAGCAGTACTTC.